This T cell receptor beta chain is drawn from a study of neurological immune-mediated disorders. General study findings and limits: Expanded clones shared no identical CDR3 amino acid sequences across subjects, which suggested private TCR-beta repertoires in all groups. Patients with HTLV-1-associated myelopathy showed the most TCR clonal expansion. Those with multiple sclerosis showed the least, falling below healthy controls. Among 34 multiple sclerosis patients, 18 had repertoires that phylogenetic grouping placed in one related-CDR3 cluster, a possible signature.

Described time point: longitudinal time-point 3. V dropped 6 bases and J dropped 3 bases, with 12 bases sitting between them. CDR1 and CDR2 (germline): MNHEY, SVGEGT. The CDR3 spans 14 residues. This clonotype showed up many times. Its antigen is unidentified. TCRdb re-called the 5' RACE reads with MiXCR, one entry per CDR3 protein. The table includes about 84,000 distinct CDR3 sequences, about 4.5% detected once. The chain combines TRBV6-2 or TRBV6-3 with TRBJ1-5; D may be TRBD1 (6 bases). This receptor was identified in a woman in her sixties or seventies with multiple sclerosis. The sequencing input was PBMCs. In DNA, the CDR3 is TGTGCCAGCAGCCCCAGGGGTAACAATCAGCCCCAGCATTTT. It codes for CASSPRGNNQPQHF.